The clone carrying this TCR beta chain was observed many times. Germline V gene sequence: CDR1 MDHEN, CDR2 SYDVKM. This CDR3 has 14 residues. Trimming took 5 bases from V and 0 from J, leaving 11 bases between them. The sample originates from a study of blood T cell repertoires in COVID-19. Study background: Both acute and convalescent COVID-19 samples were obtained from the United States, Italy and Spain.

TCRdb keeps only in-frame clones here, not all; method: immunoSEQ multiplex PCR. The sample includes some 190,000 clones, 80% seen only once; the top ten take roughly an eighth. The clonotype comes from a man between 60 and 75 years old who had been exposed to COVID-19. Sequenced input: PBMCs or T cells enriched from blood (not recorded which). This sequence joins TRBV28 and TRBJ2-7, with a possible D match to TRBD2 (5 bases). The CDR3 DNA follows: TGTGCCAGCAGTCCCCCGGGGAGCTCCTACGAGCAGTACTTC. The encoded protein is CASSPPGSSYEQYF.